This T cell receptor (beta chain) was sequenced for a study of shared clonotypes between healthy human individuals. Positively selected for CCR7, the CD45RO-negative cells used as naive CD8 cells excluded terminally differentiated effector memory CD45RA+ cells. Sequencing was performed with immunoSEQ multiplex PCR; in TCRdb, only in-frame clones are kept and a portion is missing. The sample lists some 740,000 clones, over 90% seen once, with 24% in the top ten. With V trimmed by 4 bases and J by 4 bases, 20 bases remained unmatched. The CDR3 runs 19 residues. Germline V gives CDR1 SGDLS, CDR2 YYNGEE.

Sample: naive CD8+ T cells sorted from blood. This TCR was recovered from a man between 25 and 39 years old in good health. The chain carries TRBV9 and TRBJ2-5; 9 bases match TRBD2. CDR3 residues: CASSNSVLGSGRGGETQYF. The CDR3 coding sequence is TGTGCCAGCAGCAATTCCGTCCTGGGTAGCGGGAGAGGGGGAGAGACCCAGTACTTC.